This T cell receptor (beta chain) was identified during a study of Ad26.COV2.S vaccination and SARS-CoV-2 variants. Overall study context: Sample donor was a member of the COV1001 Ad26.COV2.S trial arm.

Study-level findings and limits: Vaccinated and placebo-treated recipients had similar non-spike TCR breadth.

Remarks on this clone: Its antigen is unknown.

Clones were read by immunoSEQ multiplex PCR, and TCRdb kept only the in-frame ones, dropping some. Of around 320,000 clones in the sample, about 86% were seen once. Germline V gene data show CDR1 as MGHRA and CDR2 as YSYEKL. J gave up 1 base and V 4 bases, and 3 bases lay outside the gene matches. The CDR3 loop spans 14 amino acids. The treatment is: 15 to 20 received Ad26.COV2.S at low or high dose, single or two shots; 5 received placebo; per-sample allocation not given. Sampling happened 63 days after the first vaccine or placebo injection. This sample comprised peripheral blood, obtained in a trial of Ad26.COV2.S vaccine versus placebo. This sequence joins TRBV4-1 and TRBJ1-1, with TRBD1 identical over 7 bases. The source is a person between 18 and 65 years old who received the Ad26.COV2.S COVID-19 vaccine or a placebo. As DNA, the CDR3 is TGCGCCAGCAGCCCAAGACAGGGGAACACTGAAGCTTTCTTT. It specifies CASSPRQGNTEAFF.